The entry below describes one T cell receptor (beta chain). This clonotype appeared a few times. No antigen is known for it. Nothing much larger sits one base from this clone, and base qualities are not available. This sample stems from a study of blood T cells in healthy people across ages (dated by TCRdb to about 2015). General notes on the study: In model experiments, roughly one uniquely barcoded TCR beta cDNA molecule per two T cells was captured by template switching. Donors were grouped into four age groups: young (average approximately 16 years), middle-aged (39), aged (about 60) and long-lived (about 90). To avoid experimental bias, donors of different ages were spread randomly across the sequencing lanes. Using deep sequencing normalized with unique cDNA molecular identifiers, the study measured how TCR beta repertoire diversity changes with age. Two additional independent replicas of 1 million unique cDNA reads from the same blood draw were analyzed for two donors (one aged 18 to 30 and one aged 80 or older).

Donors were a few dozen systemically healthy Caucasian individuals from Russia aged about 6 to 100 years. Approximately 9 milliliters of peripheral blood were collected from each donor into EDTA-treated Vacutainer tubes. Ficoll-Paque density-gradient centrifugation was used to isolate PBMCs, with at least 7 million obtained per sample. Trizol reagent was used to extract total RNA from the PBMCs, yielding at least 6 micrograms per sample. For every donor, flow cytometry on a PBMC aliquot measured the percentage of naive CD45RAhigh/CD27high T cells. The CDR3 covers 15 residues, taking in both the cysteine and the phenylalanine. This entry keeps only the CDR3 DNA: 45 bases, framed from base 1. From the germline V gene, CDR1 is LGHNA and CDR2 is YSLEER. V is reduced by 0 bases and J by 2 bases, leaving a spacing of 10 bases between them. The protocol used for the library was 5' RACE. The listed sequencing device is Illumina HiSeq 2500. A second PCR of roughly 6 to 12 cycles was performed with a sample-barcoded 5' primer and a J-beta primer mix. A template-switch 5' adaptor carrying 12 random nucleotides introduced a unique molecular identifier onto each TCR beta cDNA molecule. At least 2.5 million CDR3-containing paired-end reads were obtained from each sample. First-strand cDNA synthesis was performed from all RNA using the Mint cDNA synthesis kit, with priming by a TRBC-specific oligonucleotide. All cDNA was treated with uracil-DNA glycosylase and then went through a first 18-cycle PCR with the universal primers M1SS and BC2_uni_R. Regarding the original processing steps: For normalization, 1 million high-quality reads were randomly selected from each sample, with every read carrying a distinct molecular identifier. Instead of being binned into consensus sequences, reads that shared molecular identifiers were thrown out. MiTCR, with a Q25 quality threshold and the strictest error-elimination algorithm, was used for CDR3 identification, clonotype clustering and error correction. Lower-bound total TCR beta diversity was estimated with a nonparametric unseen species model using Euler transformation. TCRdb trimmed the raw reads at Q25, called clones with MiXCR and kept productive beta chains. CDR3 protein sequences are deduplicated, and each keeps its most common genes and DNA. TCRdb's processing, not the study's, gives the V and J calls here. The sample table shows under 2,000,000 distinct CDR3 sequences, and about 50% are seen once. Jointly, the top ten make up around 2.1% of the sample.

What the work shows at the level of the full study, not this receptor alone: Donor CMV infection status was unknown, potentially confounding age-related changes in expanded clonotypes. Compared with the aged group, more naive CD4+ T cells, fewer expanded clones and increased TCR diversity were shown by the long-lived group, suggesting age selection. Bulk unsorted PBMC profiling prevented conclusive comparison of naive and antigen-experienced compartments. Observed TCR beta diversity correlated strongly with the percentage of naive T cells measured by flow cytometry. As age increased, observed TCR beta diversity per million T cells dropped in a roughly linear way, and a significant reduction was already evident by age 40. Estimates of total diversity based on one million sequenced T cells were considered lower bounds and underestimates.

The receptor was isolated from a woman aged 35 to 49 in good health. Sequenced: blood. This chain is built from TRBV4-3 and TRBJ1-2; TRBD1 could be the D gene, as 5 bases match. The CDR3 reads as follows: CASSQEAGTNYGYTF. DNA sequence: TGCGCCAGCAGCCAAGAGGCAGGGACCAACTATGGCTACACCTTC.